Here is one T cell receptor (beta chain) with its context. Germline values: CDR1 KGHSH, CDR2 LQKENI. This CDR3 comprises 14 residues. V shed 6 bases, J shed 7 bases, and the junction held 12 bases outside the gene matches. Repertoires were generated with immunoSEQ multiplex PCR, while TCRdb's copy carries only in-frame clones and drops some. Of about 200,000 clones listed, roughly 85% were seen once; the top ten hold 4.5% to 6%. The data belong to a study of cytomegalovirus exposure and HLA in healthy donors. What was sequenced was PBMCs. The receptor was derived from a woman aged 18-35 years in good health and CMV-seronegative. The chain has TRBV18 and TRBJ2-7; 7 positions agree with TRBD1. DNA of the CDR3: TGTGCCAGCTCCCAGGGACAGCGTCAGGGAGAGCAGTACTTC. Amino acids: CASSQGQRQGEQYF.